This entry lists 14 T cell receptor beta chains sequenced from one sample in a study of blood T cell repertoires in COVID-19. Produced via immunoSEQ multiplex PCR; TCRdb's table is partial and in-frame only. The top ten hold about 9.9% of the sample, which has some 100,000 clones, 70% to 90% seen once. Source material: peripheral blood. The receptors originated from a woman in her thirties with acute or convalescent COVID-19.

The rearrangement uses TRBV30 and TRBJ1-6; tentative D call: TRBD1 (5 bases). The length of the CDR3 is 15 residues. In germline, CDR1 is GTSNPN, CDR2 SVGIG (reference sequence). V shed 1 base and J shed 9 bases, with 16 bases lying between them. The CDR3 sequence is CAWSGQGIRTSPLHF. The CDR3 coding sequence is TGTGCCTGGAGTGGTCAGGGAATCAGAACTTCACCCCTCCACTTT.

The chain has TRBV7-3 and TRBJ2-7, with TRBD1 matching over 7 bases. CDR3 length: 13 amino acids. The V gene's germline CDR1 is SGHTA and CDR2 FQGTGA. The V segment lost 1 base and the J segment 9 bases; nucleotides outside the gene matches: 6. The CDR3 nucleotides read TGTGCCAGCAGCTTAAAGGGGGCCGGACCGCAGTACTTC. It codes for CASSLKGAGPQYF.

As DNA, the CDR3 is TGTGCCAGCAGCACCGGACTAGCGCTCAACGAGCAGTACTTC. This sequence encodes CASSTGLALNEQYF. This chain joins TRBV13 and TRBJ2-7; 9 nucleotides line up with TRBD2. The CDR3 is 14 amino acids. Trimming removed 5 bases from V and 5 bases from J; junction bases left unmatched: 7. Per the germline V gene, CDR1 is PRHDT and CDR2 is FYEKMQ (reference sequence).

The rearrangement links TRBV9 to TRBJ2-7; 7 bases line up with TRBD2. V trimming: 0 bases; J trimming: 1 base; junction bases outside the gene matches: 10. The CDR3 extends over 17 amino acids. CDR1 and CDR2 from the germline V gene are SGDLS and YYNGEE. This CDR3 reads CASSVGWGGDGSYEQYF. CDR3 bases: TGTGCCAGCAGCGTAGGTTGGGGAGGGGACGGTTCCTACGAGCAGTACTTC.

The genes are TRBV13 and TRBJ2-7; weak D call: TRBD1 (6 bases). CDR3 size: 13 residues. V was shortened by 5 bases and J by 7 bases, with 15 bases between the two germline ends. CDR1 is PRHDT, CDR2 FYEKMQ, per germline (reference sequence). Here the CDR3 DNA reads TGTGCCAGCAGCCTCTGGACAGAGGTTGAGCAGTACTTC. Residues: CASSLWTEVEQYF.

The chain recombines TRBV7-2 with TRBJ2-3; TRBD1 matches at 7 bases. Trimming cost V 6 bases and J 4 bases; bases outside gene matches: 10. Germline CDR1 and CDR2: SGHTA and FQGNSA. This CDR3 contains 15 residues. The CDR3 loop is CASRRQGVSADTQYF. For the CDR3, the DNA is TGTGCCAGCAGACGGCAGGGGGTCTCAGCAGATACGCAGTATTTT.

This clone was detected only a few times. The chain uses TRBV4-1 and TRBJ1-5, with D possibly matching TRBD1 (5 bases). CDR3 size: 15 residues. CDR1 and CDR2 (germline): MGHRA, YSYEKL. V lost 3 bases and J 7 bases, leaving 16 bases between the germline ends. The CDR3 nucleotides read TGCGCCAGCAGCCAGGAGGAGGGGTCTGGGCAGCCCCAGCATTTT. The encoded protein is CASSQEEGSGQPQHF.

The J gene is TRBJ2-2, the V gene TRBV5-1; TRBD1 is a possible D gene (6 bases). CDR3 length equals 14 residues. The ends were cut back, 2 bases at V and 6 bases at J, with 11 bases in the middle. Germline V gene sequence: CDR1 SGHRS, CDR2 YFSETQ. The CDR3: CASSFSTGSGELFF. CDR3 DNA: TGCGCCAGCAGCTTTTCCACAGGGTCCGGGGAGCTGTTTTTT.

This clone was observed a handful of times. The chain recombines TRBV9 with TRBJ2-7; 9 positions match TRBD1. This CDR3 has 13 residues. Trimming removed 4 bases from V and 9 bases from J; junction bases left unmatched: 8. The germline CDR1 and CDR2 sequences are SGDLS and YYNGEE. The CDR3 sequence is CASSPAQGAGQYF. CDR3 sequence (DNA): TGTGCCAGCAGCCCAGCACAGGGGGCCGGGCAGTACTTC.

CDR3 in amino acids: CASSLDWGHHSNQPQHF. The CDR3 DNA reads TGTGCCAGCAGCTTAGATTGGGGACATCATAGCAATCAGCCCCAGCATTTT. This chain connects TRBV7-8 to TRBJ1-5; weak D call: TRBD1 (6 bases). The CDR3 is 17 residues long. The germline V gene encodes CDR1 SGHVS and CDR2 FQNEAQ. Trimming left V 1 base short and J 0 bases short, with 13 bases between.

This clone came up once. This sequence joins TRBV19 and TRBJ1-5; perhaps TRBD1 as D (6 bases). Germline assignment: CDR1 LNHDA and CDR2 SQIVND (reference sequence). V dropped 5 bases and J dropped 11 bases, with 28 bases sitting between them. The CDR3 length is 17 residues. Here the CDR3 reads CASSGSSHRVSAGAQHF. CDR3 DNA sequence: TGTGCCAGTAGTGGATCTTCTCACAGGGTATCGGCAGGGGCCCAGCATTTT.

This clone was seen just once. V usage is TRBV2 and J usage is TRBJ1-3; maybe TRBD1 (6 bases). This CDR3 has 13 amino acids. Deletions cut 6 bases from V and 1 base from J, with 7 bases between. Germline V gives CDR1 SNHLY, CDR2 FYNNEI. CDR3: CASSRGSGNTIYF. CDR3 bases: TGTGCCAGCAGCAGGGGATCTGGAAACACCATATATTTT.

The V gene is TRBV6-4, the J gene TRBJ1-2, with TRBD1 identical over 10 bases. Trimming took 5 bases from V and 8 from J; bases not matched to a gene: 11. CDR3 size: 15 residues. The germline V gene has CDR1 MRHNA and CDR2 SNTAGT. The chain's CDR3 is CASSTSTGGGKGYTF. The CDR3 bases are TGTGCCAGCAGTACCTCGACAGGGGGCGGGAAAGGCTACACCTTC.

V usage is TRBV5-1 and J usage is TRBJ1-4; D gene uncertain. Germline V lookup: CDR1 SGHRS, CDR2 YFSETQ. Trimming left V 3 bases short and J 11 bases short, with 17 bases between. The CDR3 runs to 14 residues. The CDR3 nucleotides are TGCGCCAGCAGCTCCGAAGCGCTCGGGGAGAAACTGTTTTTT. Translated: CASSSEALGEKLFF.